This passage covers 22 T cell receptor beta chains from one sample sequenced in a study of OX40 agonist ivuxolimab in advanced cancers. TCRdb's copy holds only in-frame clones and misses some; the assay was immunoSEQ multiplex PCR. The sample consists of about 12,000 clones, roughly 86% of them appearing once. The specimen comprised CD4+ or CD8+ T cells sorted from blood, sampled in a trial of the OX40 agonist ivuxolimab. All receptors come from an adult with an advanced solid tumor such as melanoma, head and neck, liver or kidney cancer.

This clone is a singleton in its sample. The chain is built from TRBV6-1 and TRBJ2-1; D is perhaps TRBD1 (5 bases). Trimming left V 0 bases short and J 15 bases short, with 21 bases between. The germline gives CDR1 MNHNS, CDR2 SASEGT. The CDR3 is 15 residues long. CDR3 protein: CASSEAPRDSVERFF. In DNA form, the CDR3 reads TGTGCCAGCAGTGAAGCTCCCCGAGACAGCGTAGAAAGGTTCTTC.

This clone was counted a single time. J is TRBJ1-2 and V is TRBV28; TRBD1 is a possible D gene (6 bases). The V and J ends lost 1 base and 1 base respectively, with 13 bases between them. The CDR3 is 16 residues long. CDR1 MDHEN and CDR2 SYDVKM come from the germline V gene. The CDR3 bases are TGTGCCAGCAGTTTATTTTCACAGGGCTTTAACTATGGCTACACCTTC. Protein: CASSLFSQGFNYGYTF.

The sample holds a few counts of this clone. The J gene is TRBJ1-1, the V gene TRBV10-1; D perhaps matches TRBD1 (6 bases). CDR1 and CDR2 (germline): WNHNN, SYGVQD (reference sequence). CDR3 length: 12 amino acids. V dropped 3 bases and J dropped 5 bases, with 7 bases sitting between them. CDR3 bases: TGCGCCAGCAGTGACAGGGGTACTGAAGCTTTCTTT. Encoded protein: CASSDRGTEAFF.

V gene TRBV6-5 combines with J gene TRBJ1-3; D possibly corresponds to TRBD1 (6 bases). The CDR3 runs 14 residues. Germline V gene sequence: CDR1 MNHEY, CDR2 SVGAGI. The germline V and J ends were trimmed by 5 bases and 3 bases, with 11 bases remaining between them. The CDR3 reads CASSRTEDGNTIYF. For the CDR3, the DNA is TGTGCCAGCAGTAGGACAGAAGATGGAAACACCATATATTTT.

This chain connects TRBV5-1 to TRBJ1-3; a weak D match, TRBD1 (5 bases). CDR3 length: 12 amino acids. V shed 4 bases and J shed 8 bases, with 10 bases lying between them. Germline CDR1 SGHRS, CDR2 YFSETQ. As DNA, the CDR3 is TGCGCCAGCAGCCCGCCGGGGGACACCATATATTTT. Protein sequence: CASSPPGDTIYF.

The chain combines TRBV30 with TRBJ1-2; 8 nucleotides line up with TRBD1. CDR1 is GTSNPN and CDR2 is SVGIG in the germline V gene (reference sequence). The CDR3 is 10 residues long. V was clipped by 5 bases and J by 10 bases; unmatched bases: 3. The CDR3 DNA follows: TGTGCCTGGGGGGACAGGACCTACACCTTC. Protein: CAWGDRTYTF.

The chain employs TRBV7-8 and TRBJ2-1, with 12 bases fitting TRBD2. Germline V lookup: CDR1 SGHVS, CDR2 FQNEAQ. V lost 3 bases to trimming and J lost 5 bases; unmatched junction nucleotides: 8. CDR3 length equals 17 residues. The CDR3 DNA follows: TGTGCCAGCAGCTTGCTAGGGACTAGCGGGTCAGACAATGAGCAGTTCTTC. It encodes CASSLLGTSGSDNEQFF.

This chain connects TRBV5-1 to TRBJ2-7; D remains ambiguous. Germline CDR1 reads SGHRS; CDR2 reads YFSETQ. The CDR3 runs 12 residues. V lost 1 base to trimming and J lost 2 bases, with 4 bases between them. CDR3 residues: CASSLRPYEQYF. CDR3 DNA: TGCGCCAGCAGCTTGAGACCCTACGAGCAGTACTTC.

A single count supports this clone. The J gene is TRBJ2-7, the V gene TRBV5-4; D remains ambiguous. The ends were cut back, 4 bases at V and 1 base at J, with 12 bases in the middle. The V gene's germline CDR1 is SGHNT and CDR2 YYREEE (reference sequence). The CDR3 sequence is 14 residues long. The chain's CDR3 is CASSTGQDSYEQYF. The DNA of the CDR3 is TGTGCCAGCAGCACTGGCCAGGATTCCTACGAGCAGTACTTC.

By sample fraction, this clone is medium-sized. V and J are TRBV7-3 and TRBJ2-1, with unresolved D. V was clipped by 3 bases and J by 9 bases, with 6 bases between them. The CDR3 totals 11 residues. Germline values: CDR1 SGHTA, CDR2 FQGTGA. The CDR3: CASSLGSEQFF. The DNA of the CDR3 is TGTGCCAGCAGCTTGGGCAGTGAGCAGTTCTTC.

This rearrangement joins TRBV13 to TRBJ2-3; maybe TRBD2 (7 bases). V gave up 4 bases and J gave up 1 base, with 15 bases separating them. The germline CDR1 and CDR2 sequences are PRHDT and FYEKMQ (reference sequence). The CDR3 covers 16 residues. The CDR3 reads CASSSRGGIRTDTQYF. CDR3 sequence (DNA): TGTGCCAGCAGCTCGAGGGGGGGGATCCGCACAGATACGCAGTATTTT.

The chain has TRBV6-6 and TRBJ1-3; D ambiguous. This CDR3 contains 12 residues. Trimming took off 2 bases at V and 4 bases at J, with 3 bases between the two ends. Germline assignment: CDR1 MNHNY and CDR2 SVGAGI (reference sequence). DNA of the CDR3: TGTGCCAGCAGTTACGGCGGAAACACCATATATTTT. It is translated as CASSYGGNTIYF.

The chain uses TRBV11-3 and TRBJ2-7; tentatively, D is TRBD1 (6 bases). Germline-derived CDR1 and CDR2 are SGHNT and YENEEA. The V gene lost 1 base and the J gene lost 1 base, with 11 bases spanning the gap. CDR3 size: 15 residues. The CDR3 protein is CASSLGTARSYEQYF. The CDR3 DNA is TGTGCCAGCAGCTTAGGGACAGCGCGTTCCTACGAGCAGTACTTC.

This clone was seen a few times. The chain combines TRBV7-8 with TRBJ1-5, with 7 bases identical to TRBD1. This CDR3 comprises 17 residues. The germline V gene has CDR1 SGHVS and CDR2 FQNEAQ. The ends lost 6 bases at V and 2 bases at J; junction bases unmatched: 13. CDR3 sequence (DNA): TGTGCCAGCAGAAATGACAGGGATACAGTAGGCAATCAGCCCCAGCATTTT. This translates into CASRNDRDTVGNQPQHF.

This clone was picked up one time. The gene calls are TRBV7-8 and TRBJ2-7; 10 bases are a match to TRBD2. J was trimmed by 4 bases and V by 5 bases; bases with no gene match: 11. This CDR3 is built from 16 residues. CDR1 is SGHVS, CDR2 FQNEAQ, per germline. CDR3 sequence: CASSEGTSGMLYEQYF. The CDR3 coding sequence is TGTGCCAGCAGCGAGGGTACTAGCGGGATGTTGTACGAGCAGTACTTC. The full variable domain, its missing parts supplied by reference TRBV7-8 and TRBJ2-7, is GAGVSQSPRYKVAKRGQDVALRCDPISGHVSLFWYQQALGQGPEFLTYFQNEAQLDKSGLPSDRFFAERPEGSVSTLKIQRTQQEDSAVYLCASSEGTSGMLYEQYFGPGTRLTVT.

The J gene is TRBJ2-7, the V gene TRBV28, with 7 bases that match TRBD1. The CDR3 length is 12 residues. The V and J ends lost 6 bases and 3 bases, in that order; junction bases with no gene match: 2. Per germline, CDR1 MDHEN and CDR2 SYDVKM. This CDR3 is CASRDRLYEQYF. DNA for the CDR3: TGTGCCAGCAGGGACAGGCTCTACGAGCAGTACTTC. The variable domain in full, completed from reference TRBV28 and TRBJ2-7, reads DVKVTQSSRYLVKRTGEKVFLECVQDMDHENMFWYRQDPGLGLRLIYFSYDVKMKEKGDIPEGYSVSREKKERFSLILESASTNQTSMYLCASRDRLYEQYFGPGTRLTVT.

The gene calls are TRBV14 and TRBJ2-5; 8 bases line up with TRBD1. The CDR3 consists of 17 residues. The ends lost 6 bases at V and 0 bases at J; junction bases unmatched: 12. Per germline, CDR1 SGHDN and CDR2 FVKESK. In nucleotides, the CDR3 is TGTGCCAGCAGTTCGGACAGGGAGAAATTGTACCAAGAGACCCAGTACTTC. Translating it yields CASSSDREKLYQETQYF.

The gene calls are TRBV7-9 and TRBJ1-1; 12 positions match TRBD1. Germline-derived CDR1 and CDR2 are SEHNR and FQNEAQ (reference sequence). V lost 3 bases and J lost 11; bases outside the gene matches: 10. This CDR3 spans 15 amino acids. In DNA form, the CDR3 reads TGTGCCAGCAGCTTGGGACAGGGGGCAGATAATGGGGCTTTCTTT. This sequence encodes CASSLGQGADNGAFF.

This clone was seen more than once but under ten times. The V call is TRBV4-3, the J call TRBJ2-1; D is possibly TRBD2 (7 bases). This CDR3 region has 15 residues. CDR1 is LGHNA and CDR2 is YSLEER in the germline V gene. V lost 3 bases and J lost 8, with 17 bases in between. DNA of the CDR3: TGCGCCAGCAGCCAGGGGGGGGCCATTATCGATGAGCAGTTCTTC. This gives the protein CASSQGGAIIDEQFF.

This chain connects TRBV6-5 to TRBJ2-7; tentative D call: TRBD1 (5 bases). Germline CDR1 reads MNHEY; CDR2 reads SVGAGI. This CDR3 comprises 13 residues. Trimming stripped 0 bases from V and 7 bases from J, with 10 bases between. The DNA of the CDR3 is TGTGCCAGCAGTTACTCGGCAGGGTGGGAGCAGTACTTC. Protein product: CASSYSAGWEQYF.

The chain couples TRBV27 to TRBJ2-7; weak D call: TRBD1 (6 bases). The CDR3 contains 13 residues. CDR1 and CDR2 from the germline V gene are MNHEY and SMNVEV (reference sequence). V lost 5 bases and J 5 bases, leaving 13 bases between the germline ends. CDR3 nucleotides: TGTGCCAGCAGTCCGGGGCAGGGGAACGAGCAGTACTTC. Its translation is CASSPGQGNEQYF.

This sequence joins TRBV27 and TRBJ2-7; 8 nucleotides match TRBD1. With 6 bases clipped from V and 3 bases from J, the junction kept 7 bases outside the gene matches. The germline gives CDR1 MNHEY, CDR2 SMNVEV (reference sequence). This CDR3 has 14 residues. CDR3 DNA sequence: TGTGCCAGCAGCCGGAAGACAGGGGACTACGAGCAGTACTTC. This encodes CASSRKTGDYEQYF.